Only a few counts were recorded for the clone carrying this TCR beta chain. Its antigen is as yet unknown. TCR alpha and TCR beta cDNA libraries carrying sample barcodes and UMIs were produced by 5'RACE using constant-segment primers. TCRdb re-analysed the 5' RACE reads in MiXCR, keeping a single row per CDR3 protein. The repertoire holds about 150,000 distinct CDR3 sequences, more than 14% seen once, with over 12% in the top ten. The CDR3 runs 14 residues. Germline-derived CDR1 and CDR2 are SNHLY and FYNNEI. V lost 5 bases, J lost 3 bases, and 6 bases stayed unmatched. The data originate from a study of T-cell memory formation after mild COVID-19. On the study more broadly: TCR clusters were mostly confined to one donor each. Study observations and caveats: CM and EM subsets held most contracting CD4+ clones; EMRA held CD8+ ones.

This receptor was taken from an adult woman who had mild COVID-19 (a few samples of this study predate the infection). Cell type and time point are not known. The rearrangement joins TRBV2 to TRBJ2-7; TRBD1 aligns across 8 bases. Sequenced sample: PBMCs or a T cell subset sorted from them (not recorded which). CDR3 protein: CASSMGQAYYEQYF. DNA of the CDR3: TGTGCCAGCAGTATGGGACAGGCATACTACGAGCAGTACTTC.